These 11 T cell receptor beta chains were all obtained from the same sample, sequenced in a study of Ad26.COV2.S vaccination and SARS-CoV-2 variants. Indicated treatment: 15 to 20 received Ad26.COV2.S at low or high dose, single or two shots; several received placebo; per-sample allocation not given. Material that was analyzed had been drawn on day 63 after the first vaccine or placebo injection. Clones were sequenced by immunoSEQ multiplex PCR, and TCRdb holds only the in-frame ones, with some missing. The data show 450,000 to 550,000 clones, with approximately 89% seen just once and over 2.5% held by the top ten. The material sequenced was peripheral blood, taken in a trial of Ad26.COV2.S vaccine versus placebo. The source of these receptors is a person aged 18 to 65 who received the Ad26.COV2.S COVID-19 vaccine or a placebo.

At least ten counts were recorded for this clone. The V and J genes are TRBV6-6 and TRBJ2-7, with 12 bases matching TRBD1. V shed 6 bases and J 10 bases; nucleotides not matched to a gene: 10. The CDR3 has 14 residues. Germline V gene data show CDR1 as MNHNY and CDR2 as SVGAGI (reference sequence). In DNA form, the CDR3 reads TGTGCCAGCAGCCTTCCGGGACAGGGGGCGCCTCAGTACGTC. Its protein product is CASSLPGQGAPQYV.

V usage is TRBV7-2 and J usage is TRBJ1-5, with TRBD1 as a possible D gene (5 bases). The CDR3 length is 14 residues. V lost 3 bases and J lost 2, with 8 bases in between. CDR1 is SGHTA and CDR2 is FQGNSA in the germline V gene. CDR3 coding DNA: TGTGCCAGCAGCTTGAGGGACGGCAATCAGCCCCAGCATTTT. Its translation: CASSLRDGNQPQHF.

This sequence joins TRBV7-3 and TRBJ2-7; D might be TRBD2 (5 bases). Trimming took 5 bases from V and 6 from J, leaving 14 bases between them. The germline gives CDR1 SGHTA, CDR2 FQGTGA. The length of the CDR3 is 13 residues. CDR3 nucleotides: TGTGCCAGCAGCCCCTTCGCGGGTGGCGAGCAGTACTTC. Residues: CASSPFAGGEQYF.

V gene TRBV2 combines with J gene TRBJ1-2; possibly TRBD1 for D (5 bases). The CDR3 extends over 14 amino acids. Germline lookup yields CDR1 SNHLY and CDR2 FYNNEI. Trimming removed 7 bases from V and 3 bases from J, with 15 bases in between. For the CDR3, the DNA is TGTGCCAGCACTAGTGAGAGAGGGGACTATGGCTACACCTTC. This encodes CASTSERGDYGYTF.

This chain links TRBV7-2 with TRBJ2-3, with 7 bases aligning to TRBD2. Germline loops: CDR1 SGHTA, CDR2 FQGNSA. CDR3 length: 16 amino acids. The V and J ends lost 1 base and 0 bases, in that order; junction bases with no gene match: 4. CDR3 region: CASSLVRGGSTDTQYF. CDR3 nucleotide sequence: TGTGCCAGCAGCTTAGTTCGCGGGGGAAGCACAGATACGCAGTATTTT.

The chain recombines TRBV3-1 (or the pseudogene TRBV3-2) with TRBJ1-2, with 10 bases matching TRBD1. This CDR3 is built from 16 residues. CDR1 LGHDT and CDR2 YNNKEL come from the germline V gene (reference sequence). The J segment lost 8 bases and the V segment lost 4 bases, leaving 13 bases of the junction unmatched. The CDR3 protein is CASSPAGTGEGRGYTF. The CDR3 DNA reads as TGTGCCAGCAGCCCCGCCGGGACAGGGGAAGGTAGAGGCTACACCTTC.

This chain links TRBV5-1 with TRBJ1-2; no clear D. Germline CDR1 is SGHRS and CDR2 is YFSETQ. The V end was cut by 4 bases, the J end by 1 base, with 11 bases between. The CDR3 consists of 14 residues. The CDR3 reads CASSPMTFNYGYTF. As DNA, the CDR3 is TGCGCCAGCAGCCCTATGACTTTTAACTATGGCTACACCTTC. The full variable domain, its missing parts supplied by reference TRBV5-1 and TRBJ1-2, is KAGVTQTPRYLIKTRGQQVTLSCSPISGHRSVSWYQQTPGQGLQFLFEYFSETQRNKGNFPGRFSGRQFSNSRSEMNVSTLELGDSALYLCASSPMTFNYGYTFGSGTRLTVV.

The J gene is TRBJ1-5, the V gene TRBV4-2, with TRBD1 matching 7 bases. The CDR3 contains 13 residues. V trimming: 4 bases; J trimming: 7 bases; junction bases outside the gene matches: 4. The germline gives CDR1 LGHNA, CDR2 YNFKEQ. Written as DNA, the CDR3 is TGTGCCAGCAGCCCACCAGGGGGACAGCCCCAGCATTTT. Its translation is CASSPPGGQPQHF.

The rearrangement joins TRBV30 to TRBJ2-1, with D possibly being TRBD2 (6 bases). The CDR3 sequence is 14 residues long. Germline-derived CDR1 and CDR2 are GTSNPN and SVGIG (reference sequence). V was shortened by 2 bases and J by 2 bases, with 10 bases between the two germline ends. The CDR3 loop reads CAWSKAGPYNEQFF. DNA for the CDR3: TGTGCCTGGAGTAAAGCGGGTCCCTACAATGAGCAGTTCTTC.

The CDR3 sequence: CASSIRGSSGELFF. CDR3 DNA sequence: TGTGCCAGCAGTATCAGGGGAAGCTCCGGGGAGCTGTTTTTT. V and J are TRBV21-1 and TRBJ2-2; TRBD1, as called in the table, went unchecked against the DNA. TRBV21-1 is an annotated pseudogene. CDR3 length: 14 residues.

This rearrangement joins TRBV7-2 to TRBJ1-5, with 8 bases that match TRBD1. The CDR3 has 15 amino acids. J lost 1 base, V lost 2 bases, and 1 base had no gene match. Germline V lookup: CDR1 SGHTA, CDR2 FQGNSA. The CDR3 DNA reads TGTGCCAGCAGCTTACGGACAGGGAGCAATCAGCCCCAGCATTTT. It codes for CASSLRTGSNQPQHF.